This note documents a single TCR beta chain sequence. Its target is unknown. These data belong to a study of TIL therapy for anti-PD-1-resistant metastatic lung cancer. On the study more broadly: Median patient age was 54, ranging roughly 38-75 years. By whole-exome sequencing, median non-synonymous tumor mutation burden was approximately 1.4 mutations per megabase.

Sequencing used immunoSEQ v3. Assay used: immunoSEQ multiplex PCR; TCRdb lists only in-frame clones, some missing. In the table there are 50,000 to 70,000 clones, approximately 75% of which are singletons. Stated time point: pre-treatment sample, taken before nivolumab and TIL therapy. Adults with stage 4 NSCLC were enrolled in a phase I trial. Findings and limits, study-wide: Infused TIL clonotypes partially replaced the baseline blood repertoire, then decayed over months.

Deletions cut 6 bases from V and 0 bases from J, with 18 bases between. The germline gives CDR1 MDHEN, CDR2 SYDVKM. The CDR3 is made up of 16 amino acids. The sequencing here drew on blood, taken at baseline. The receptor was isolated from a person aged 25 to 79 with non-small cell lung cancer. The chain carries TRBV28 and TRBJ2-7, with no clear D. This CDR3 reads CASSPITRTSSYEQYF. The CDR3 bases are TGTGCCAGCAGCCCTATCACTCGTACGAGCTCCTACGAGCAGTACTTC.